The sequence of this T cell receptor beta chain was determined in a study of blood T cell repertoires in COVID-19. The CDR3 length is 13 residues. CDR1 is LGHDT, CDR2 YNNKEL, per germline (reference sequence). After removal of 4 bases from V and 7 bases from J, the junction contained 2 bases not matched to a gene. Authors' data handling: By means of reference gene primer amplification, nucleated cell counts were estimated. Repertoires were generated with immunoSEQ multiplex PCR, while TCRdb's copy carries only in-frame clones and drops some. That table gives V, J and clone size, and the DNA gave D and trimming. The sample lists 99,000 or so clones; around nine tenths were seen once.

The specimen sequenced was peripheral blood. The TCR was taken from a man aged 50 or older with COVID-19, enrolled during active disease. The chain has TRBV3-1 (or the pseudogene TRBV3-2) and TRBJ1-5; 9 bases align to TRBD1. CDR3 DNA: TGTGCCAGCAGCCGACAGGGGGAACAGCCCCAGCATTTT. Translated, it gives CASSRQGEQPQHF.